The T cell receptor beta chain described here comes from a study of identical twins. Study-wide results and caveats: Out-of-frame TCR alpha sharing in monozygotic twins exceeded recombination model predictions. Its conclusions, products of cross-sectional statistical analysis, did not come from following the same donors.

Each CDR3 protein gets one entry after TCRdb re-called the 5' RACE reads with MiXCR. The data hold hundreds of thousands of distinct CDR3 sequences, with approximately 21% observed a single time. About this clonotype itself: What it binds is not known.

This CDR3 contains 16 residues. The germline V and J ends were trimmed by 2 bases and 6 bases, with 18 bases remaining between them. Germline CDR1 and CDR2: ENHRY and SYGVKD. The data were also submitted as part of a second study, on T cells expressing NK-cell markers. This second report adds: Sorted T-cell subsets CD3+CD56+NKG2C+, CD3+CD56+NKG2C- and CD3+CD56-NKG2C+ were TCR beta-sequenced. Leadership of the CD3+CD56-NKG2C+ fraction also belonged to these clonotypes in a few donors.

The chain couples TRBV10-3 to TRBJ2-3; TRBD1 might be the D (6 bases). The clonotype comes from a woman aged 18-29 years in good health. Sequencing was performed on PBMCs. CDR3 DNA sequence: TGTGCCATCAGTGAGCCCAGGCTGGGGGCAGCTGATACGCAGTATTTT. Encoded protein: CAISEPRLGAADTQYF.